These T cell receptor beta chains were read from a single sample in a study of blood T cell repertoires in COVID-19. Data came from immunoSEQ multiplex PCR; TCRdb stores just in-frame clones and leaves some out. The data hold roughly 360,000 clones, with about 89% observed a single time. Sample: PBMCs or T cells enriched from blood (not recorded which). The receptors shown here come from a man younger than 40 who had recovered from COVID-19. Each CDR3 is given with its conserved first and last residue. A D gene is named only where the DNA matches it firmly. Clone size is shown for a subset of rows, as once, few, many or a class of expanded clone.

clone size: once
D gene: -
J gene: TRBJ1-5
CDR3 length: 14
V gene: TRBV10-3
CDR3 DNA: TGTGCCATCACCGAAGGCAGGAACAATCAGCCCCAGCATTTT
CDR3 protein: CAITEGRNNQPQHF

clone size: -
D gene: -
J gene: TRBJ2-5
CDR3 length: 14
V gene: TRBV12-5
CDR3 DNA: TGTGCTAGTGGTTTGCTCCCCGACCAAGAGACCCAGTACTTC
CDR3 protein: CASGLLPDQETQYF

clone size: -
D gene: -
J gene: TRBJ2-7
CDR3 length: 14
V gene: TRBV10-2
CDR3 DNA: TGCGCCAGCAGTGAGTCGGGGAGGCCCTACGAGCAGTACTTC
CDR3 protein: CASSESGRPYEQYF

clone size: -
D gene: -
J gene: TRBJ1-6
CDR3 length: 15
V gene: TRBV5-6
CDR3 DNA: TGTGCCAGCAGCTTGCCCGGGACACAGACTTCACCCCTCCACTTT
CDR3 protein: CASSLPGTQTSPLHF

clone size: -
D gene: -
J gene: TRBJ1-1
CDR3 length: 13
V gene: TRBV7-9
CDR3 DNA: TGTGCCAGCAGCTTAGGCTCCGGTACTGAAGCTTTCTTT
CDR3 protein: CASSLGSGTEAFF

clone size: once
D gene: -
J gene: TRBJ1-2
CDR3 length: 14
V gene: TRBV6-5
CDR3 DNA: TGTGCCAGCAGTTCTCCGGACGGGGGAAATGGCTACACCTTC
CDR3 protein: CASSSPDGGNGYTF

clone size: -
D gene: TRBD1
J gene: TRBJ1-6
CDR3 length: 13
V gene: TRBV19
CDR3 DNA: TGTGCCAGTATAGGACAGGGGAATTCACCCCTCCACTTT
CDR3 protein: CASIGQGNSPLHF

clone size: once
D gene: -
J gene: TRBJ1-6
CDR3 length: 15
V gene: TRBV7-2
CDR3 DNA: TGTGCCAGCAGCTTAGGCCTAACAGATAATTCACCCCTCCACTTT
CDR3 protein: CASSLGLTDNSPLHF

clone size: few
D gene: -
J gene: TRBJ1-1
CDR3 length: 16
V gene: TRBV2
CDR3 DNA: TGTGCCAGCAGTGAAGCATCAACAGGGTGGTACGCTGAAGCTTTCTTT
CDR3 protein: CASSEASTGWYAEAFF

clone size: -
D gene: TRBD1
J gene: TRBJ1-2
CDR3 length: 16
V gene: TRBV9
CDR3 DNA: TGTGCCAGCAGCGTAGATGGGACAGGCGAGCTCGATGGCTACACCTTC
CDR3 protein: CASSVDGTGELDGYTF

clone size: -
D gene: TRBD1
J gene: TRBJ2-7
CDR3 length: 15
V gene: TRBV3-1/TRBV3-2
CDR3 DNA: TGTGCCAGCAGCCATGCACAGGGGGCCACCTACGAGCAGTACTTC
CDR3 protein: CASSHAQGATYEQYF

clone size: -
D gene: TRBD1
J gene: TRBJ1-1
CDR3 length: 14
V gene: TRBV6-6
CDR3 DNA: TGTGCCAGCAGTACCCGACAGGGGGGCCCTGAAGCTTTCTTT
CDR3 protein: CASSTRQGGPEAFF

clone size: -
D gene: -
J gene: TRBJ1-2
CDR3 length: 14
V gene: TRBV10-3
CDR3 DNA: TGTGCCATCAGTGCTGGCCCCGCGGACTATGGCTACACCTTC
CDR3 protein: CAISAGPADYGYTF

clone size: -
D gene: -
J gene: TRBJ1-6
CDR3 length: 14
V gene: TRBV19
CDR3 DNA: TGTGCCAGTAGTATCGCGGGAAGTAATTCACCCCTCCACTTT
CDR3 protein: CASSIAGSNSPLHF

clone size: -
D gene: -
J gene: TRBJ1-2
CDR3 length: 11
V gene: TRBV10-1
CDR3 DNA: TGCGCCAGGGGGGGTAGCTATGGCTACACCTTC
CDR3 protein: CARGGSYGYTF

clone size: -
D gene: -
J gene: TRBJ1-2
CDR3 length: 13
V gene: TRBV3-1/TRBV3-2
CDR3 DNA: TGTGCCAGCAGCGCTCGGGAGTTGGGCGGCTACACCTTC
CDR3 protein: CASSARELGGYTF

clone size: -
D gene: -
J gene: TRBJ2-7
CDR3 length: 14
V gene: TRBV6-2/TRBV6-3
CDR3 DNA: TGTGCCAGCAGCCTAGCGATTAGGCGCTACGAGCAGTACTTC
CDR3 protein: CASSLAIRRYEQYF

clone size: -
D gene: TRBD2
J gene: TRBJ2-5
CDR3 length: 13
V gene: TRBV11-3
CDR3 DNA: TGTGCCAGCAGCTTCTCAGCGGGGGGGCCCCAGTACTTC
CDR3 protein: CASSFSAGGPQYF

clone size: -
D gene: -
J gene: TRBJ1-1
CDR3 length: 14
V gene: TRBV9
CDR3 DNA: TGTGCCAGCAGCGTAGTATCCAGGGCCACTGAAGCTTTCTTT
CDR3 protein: CASSVVSRATEAFF

clone size: -
D gene: -
J gene: TRBJ2-2
CDR3 length: 13
V gene: TRBV30
CDR3 DNA: TGTGCCTGGAACTCCGTAGGGGCCGGGGAGCTGTTTTTT
CDR3 protein: CAWNSVGAGELFF

clone size: -
D gene: -
J gene: TRBJ2-1
CDR3 length: 11
V gene: TRBV7-9
CDR3 DNA: TGTGCCAGCAGTTCCCGGTCGGAGCAGTTCTTC
CDR3 protein: CASSSRSEQFF

clone size: -
D gene: -
J gene: TRBJ1-2
CDR3 length: 15
V gene: TRBV16
CDR3 DNA: TGTGCCAGCAGCCAATCGTCGACAGGTCCCTATGGCTACACCTTC
CDR3 protein: CASSQSSTGPYGYTF

clone size: -
D gene: -
J gene: TRBJ1-1
CDR3 length: 12
V gene: TRBV2
CDR3 DNA: TGTGCCAGCAGCGACCCGAGGACTGAAGCTTTCTTT
CDR3 protein: CASSDPRTEAFF

clone size: -
D gene: -
J gene: TRBJ1-5
CDR3 length: 15
V gene: TRBV2
CDR3 DNA: TGTGCCAGCAGTGAACAGGGGATTTGGAATCAGCCCCAGCATTTT
CDR3 protein: CASSEQGIWNQPQHF

clone size: once
D gene: TRBD2
J gene: TRBJ2-7
CDR3 length: 15
V gene: TRBV6-5
CDR3 DNA: TGTGCCAGCAGCCCCCTTCGGGGAGGGAACTACGAGCAGTACTTC
CDR3 protein: CASSPLRGGNYEQYF

clone size: -
D gene: -
J gene: TRBJ1-4
CDR3 length: 15
V gene: TRBV7-2
CDR3 DNA: TGTGCCAGCAGCTTAGGCGGGGCTTCTAATGAAAAACTGTTTTTT
CDR3 protein: CASSLGGASNEKLFF

clone size: -
D gene: TRBD2
J gene: TRBJ2-7
CDR3 length: 14
V gene: TRBV5-1
CDR3 DNA: TGCGCCAGCAGCTTGGAAAGGGCGGGGGGCGAGCAGTACTTC
CDR3 protein: CASSLERAGGEQYF